Shown below are 23 T cell receptor beta chains from a single sample sequenced in a study of T cells in Graves' hyperthyroidism and ophthalmopathy. Amplified TCR beta CDR3 regions came from RNA transcripts. The HTBI set primed first-round TCR CDR3 RT-PCR. TCRdb re-called the multiplex PCR reads with MiXCR, one entry per CDR3 protein. The data contain roughly 400,000 distinct CDR3 sequences, 25% of them singletons. Sample: blood. Every receptor here comes from a man over 45 with Graves' hyperthyroidism.

The CDR3 nucleotides read TGCGCCAGCAGCTTAGGACAGGCCACAGATACGCAGTATTTT. Protein sequence: CASSLGQATDTQYF. V usage is TRBV5-1 and J usage is TRBJ2-3; 7 bases are a match to TRBD1. CDR1 and CDR2 (germline): SGHRS, YFSETQ. The ends lost 2 bases at V and 2 bases at J; junction bases unmatched: 2. The CDR3 has 14 residues.

This clonotype was recorded at least ten times. This chain connects TRBV5-1 to TRBJ2-1, with D possibly being TRBD2 (6 bases). The CDR3 is 13 residues long. V was clipped by 5 bases and J by 3 bases, with 9 bases between them. CDR1 is SGHRS and CDR2 is YFSETQ in the germline V gene. The CDR3 nucleotides are TGCGCCAGCAGGTACGGGGGCTACAATGAGCAGTTCTTC. Amino acids: CASRYGGYNEQFF. Drawing the rest from reference TRBV5-1 and TRBJ2-1, the complete variable domain is KAGVTQTPRYLIKTRGQQVTLSCSPISGHRSVSWYQQTPGQGLQFLFEYFSETQRNKGNFPGRFSGRQFSNSRSEMNVSTLELGDSALYLCASRYGGYNEQFFGPGTRLTVL.

The chain recombines TRBV2 with TRBJ1-2, with D maybe TRBD1 (5 bases). The germline V gene encodes CDR1 SNHLY and CDR2 FYNNEI. The V end lost 2 bases, the J end lost 0 bases, and 10 bases lay between the germline ends. The CDR3 covers 15 residues. CDR3 in amino acids: CASSELGAANYGYTF. The CDR3 region has the DNA TGTGCCAGCAGTGAATTAGGGGCGGCTAACTATGGCTACACCTTC.

This clonotype was detected only a few times. The gene calls are TRBV4-1 and TRBJ2-1; tentative D call: TRBD1 (9 bases). This CDR3 region has 20 residues. V lost 5 bases, J lost 7 bases, and 33 bases lay in between. Germline V gene data show CDR1 as MGHRA and CDR2 as YSYEKL. Here the CDR3 reads CASSTSGTGRLAMGRNEQFF. The CDR3 DNA reads TGCGCCAGCAGCACCTCCGGGACAGGGAGACTAGCGATGGGGAGGAATGAGCAGTTCTTC.

This clonotype was observed at least ten times. The chain carries TRBV7-2 and TRBJ1-2, with D unclear. Deletions cut 1 base from V and 5 bases from J, with 8 bases between. The CDR3 sequence is 13 residues long. The germline V gene encodes CDR1 SGHTA and CDR2 FQGNSA. CDR3 nucleotides: TGTGCCAGCAGCTTAGTCGGACTGTATGGCTACACCTTC. This gives the protein CASSLVGLYGYTF.

This clonotype came up many times. This sequence joins TRBV11-2 and TRBJ2-7; 7 nucleotides align to TRBD2. V gave up 5 bases and J gave up 5 bases; unmatched junction bases: 3. This CDR3 contains 12 residues. From germline, CDR1 is SGHAT and CDR2 FQNNGV. The CDR3 DNA is TGTGCCAGCAGCCGGGGAGGGGACGAGCAGTACTTC. This translates into CASSRGGDEQYF.

In its sample, this clonotype was seen many times. V usage is TRBV29-1 and J usage is TRBJ2-7; 10 nucleotides line up with TRBD1. The CDR3 contains 13 residues. The germline gives CDR1 SQVTM, CDR2 ANQGSEA. With V trimmed by 4 bases and J by 3 bases, 3 bases remained unmatched. CDR3 DNA sequence: TGCAGCGTTGCTCGGACAGGGGGCTACGAGCAGTACTTC. The encoded protein is CSVARTGGYEQYF.

This clonotype was picked up a small number of times. At one boundary the junction diverges from the germline segment, which might be a read error. The rearrangement links TRBV7-2 to TRBJ2-1; D may be TRBD2 (5 bases). CDR1 and CDR2 (germline): SGHTA, FQGNSA. The CDR3 consists of 14 residues. CDR3 in amino acids: CASSYPASFYEQFF. CDR3 in DNA: TGTGCCAGTAGCTATCCCGCTAGCTTCTATGAGCAGTTCTTC. The entire variable domain, with the rest obtained from reference TRBV7-2 and TRBJ2-1, is as follows: GAGVSQSPSNKVTEKGKDVELRCDPISGHTALYWYRQSLGQGLEFLIYFQGNSAPDKSGLPSDRFSAERTGGSVSTLTIQRTQQEDSAVYLCASSYPASFYEQFFGPGTRLTVL.

This clonotype was detected a few times. V usage is TRBV24-1 and J usage is TRBJ1-5, with D hard to call. CDR1 is KGHDR and CDR2 is SFDVKD in the germline V gene. Deletions cut 5 bases from V and 6 bases from J, with 16 bases between. CDR3 size: 15 residues. The CDR3 is CATSASALSGQPQHF. In DNA, the CDR3 is TGTGCCACCAGTGCTTCGGCCCTATCGGGTCAGCCCCAGCATTTT.

This clonotype was found many times. This CDR3 reads CAWGTGYGYTF. The CDR3 DNA reads TGTGCCTGGGGGACAGGCTATGGCTACACCTTC. This chain connects TRBV30 to TRBJ1-2; 8 positions match TRBD1. Germline CDR1 GTSNPN, CDR2 SVGIG (reference sequence). V shed 5 bases and J 4 bases; nucleotides not matched to a gene: 0. This CDR3 spans 11 amino acids.

The chain recombines TRBV7-9 with TRBJ2-7; perhaps D is TRBD1 or TRBD2 (5 bases each). CDR1 and CDR2 from the germline V gene are SEHNR and FQNEAQ (reference sequence). This CDR3 spans 17 amino acids. V was shortened by 4 bases and J by 0 bases, with 19 bases between the two germline ends. The CDR3 DNA sequence: TGTGCCAGCAGCTCCGGCGGCCGGGACGCACACTCCTACGAGCAGTACTTC. This codes for CASSSGGRDAHSYEQYF.

The chain uses TRBV30 and TRBJ2-4, with 11 bases fitting TRBD2. Germline loops: CDR1 GTSNPN, CDR2 SVGIG (reference sequence). V shed 3 bases, J shed 6 bases, and the junction held 7 bases outside the gene matches. The CDR3 totals 15 residues. The chain's CDR3 is CAWRVIAGGSNIQYF. Here the CDR3 DNA reads TGTGCCTGGAGGGTCATAGCGGGAGGGTCAAACATTCAGTACTTC.

This clonotype was picked up a small number of times. The junction does not match germline at one end; this may be a read error. The rearrangement uses TRBV2 and TRBJ2-1, with 7 positions matching TRBD1. The CDR3 is made up of 12 amino acids. The germline V gene has CDR1 SNHLY and CDR2 FYNNEI. The chain's CDR3 is CASSSTRDREIF. CDR3 nucleotide sequence: TGTGCCAGCAGTTCTACCCGTGACAGGGAGATCTTC.

This chain uses TRBV3-1 with TRBJ2-7; tentatively, D is TRBD2 (5 bases). Looked up from germline, CDR1 is LGHDT and CDR2 is YNNKEL (reference sequence). The CDR3 spans 13 residues. Trimming took 8 bases from V and 7 from J, leaving 18 bases between them. The CDR3 coding sequence is TGTGCCAGCGGCCCGGACTTTAAAACGGAGCAGTACTTC. It translates to CASGPDFKTEQYF.

This clonotype was seen a handful of times. This chain links TRBV12-3 or TRBV12-4 with TRBJ2-1; 11 bases map to TRBD2. The CDR3 extends over 17 amino acids. V was pared by 6 bases and J by 4 bases, with 11 bases of the junction left unmatched. The CDR3 region is CASSHDTGLAVYNEQFF. For the CDR3, the DNA is TGTGCCAGCAGCCATGATACGGGACTAGCGGTTTACAATGAGCAGTTCTTC.

This chain links TRBV10-3 with TRBJ2-7, with 8 bases that match TRBD1. The germline gives CDR1 ENHRY, CDR2 SYGVKD. Unmatched junction bases numbered 10, after V lost 7 bases and J lost 5 bases. This CDR3 has 14 amino acids. As DNA, the CDR3 is TGTGCCATCACAGACAGGGGACAAAGCGACGAGCAGTACTTC. Translating it yields CAITDRGQSDEQYF.

This sequence joins TRBV7-9 and TRBJ1-3; the D is unclear. From germline, CDR1 is SEHNR and CDR2 FQNEAQ (reference sequence). Trimming removed 2 bases from V and 4 bases from J, with 9 bases in between. The CDR3 contains 14 residues. CDR3 in amino acids: CASSLPGSGNTIYF. CDR3 DNA sequence: TGTGCCAGCAGCTTACCGGGTTCCGGAAACACCATATATTTT.

V is TRBV7-2 and J is TRBJ1-2, with 7 nucleotides matching TRBD1. The CDR3 runs 15 residues. Trimming removed 6 bases from V and 3 bases from J; junction bases left unmatched: 10. Per the germline V gene, CDR1 is SGHTA and CDR2 is FQGNSA. The CDR3 is CASSPPRDRDYGYTF. The CDR3 DNA sequence: TGTGCCAGCAGTCCCCCGAGAGACAGGGACTATGGCTACACCTTC.

This chain connects TRBV6-8 to TRBJ1-5, with D unclear. This CDR3 region has 15 residues. Trimming cost V 2 bases and J 5 bases, with 13 bases left between them. The germline gives CDR1 MNHGY, CDR2 SAAAGT. The CDR3 bases are TGTGCCAGCAGTTACGATTCCTCAGGCGATCAGCCCCAGCATTTT. This translates into CASSYDSSGDQPQHF.

The chain is built from TRBV3-1 and TRBJ2-7; D call uncertain. Germline V lookup: CDR1 LGHDT, CDR2 YNNKEL (reference sequence). V dropped 1 base and J dropped 6 bases, with 10 bases sitting between them. The CDR3 length is 13 residues. The CDR3 DNA follows: TGTGCCAGCAGCCAAGGCCCGGCTTCCGAGCAGTACTTC. Amino acids: CASSQGPASEQYF.

The chain employs TRBV5-4 and TRBJ2-3; no clear D. The CDR3 extends over 14 amino acids. Trimming took off 2 bases at V and 1 base at J, with 8 bases between the two ends. Per germline, CDR1 SGHNT and CDR2 YYREEE (reference sequence). CDR3 sequence (DNA): TGTGCCAGCAGCTTACCAGACCGCACAGATACGCAGTATTTT. This codes for CASSLPDRTDTQYF.

This clonotype came up a few times. V is TRBV18 and J is TRBJ2-1; 8 nucleotides align to TRBD2. This CDR3 is 15 amino acids long. The trim removed 3 bases at V and 9 bases at J, leaving 10 bases unmatched. Germline CDR1 reads KGHSH; CDR2 reads LQKENI. The CDR3 DNA reads TGTGCCAGCTCACCGGGACTAGGGGCCTACGGTGAGCAGTTCTTC. Translation: CASSPGLGAYGEQFF.

Concerning this clonotype itself: Compared with germline, one end of the junction differs, possibly owing to a read error. The chain combines TRBV12-3 or TRBV12-4 with TRBJ1-1; 9 bases match TRBD1. CDR3 size: 13 residues. This CDR3 is CASSLLDRGEALF. CDR3 nucleotides: TGTGCCAGCAGTTTACTGGACAGGGGTGAAGCTCTCTTT.